A single T cell receptor (beta chain) is shown here with its context. The specificity of this receptor is unknown. Per-nucleotide qualities are absent, and no much larger clonotype sits a single base away. This sample is drawn from a study (dated by TCRdb to the mid-2010s). The CDR3 holds 12 amino acids from the cysteine to the phenylalanine. Only CDR3 DNA remains: 36 bases, in frame from the first base. The germline V gene gives CDR1 as MDHEN and CDR2 as SYDVKM. V sheds 7 bases and J sheds 4 bases, leaving 10 bases between their ends. Library creation used RT-PCR. Sequencing took place on an Illumina MiSeq. Using fastp at Q25 and MiXCR, TCRdb reprocessed the public reads and kept productive beta chains. Identical CDR3 protein sequences are pooled into one entry, listed with their most common genes and DNA. The sample records more than 550,000 distinct CDR3 sequences, over 12% of which are singletons. The top ten clonotypes cover around 3.3% of the sample.

This clonotype was sampled from a female donor in good health, serving as a healthy control. Source material: memory CD4+ T cells from blood. The sequence is built from TRBV28 and TRBJ1-2, with the identity of the D gene unclear. CDR3 protein: CASTTKGYGYTF. The sequenced DNA: TGTGCCAGCACCACCAAAGGCTATGGCTACACCTTC.